This T cell receptor beta chain is drawn from a study of T cell responses to AZD1222 COVID-19 vaccine. Looking at the study overall: Analysis merged second doses at about 4 or about 12 weeks.

Trimming took 3 bases from V and 7 from J; bases not matched to a gene: 12. The CDR3 has 17 amino acids. Germline V CDR1 and CDR2: SEHNR, FQNEAQ (reference sequence). Clones were read by immunoSEQ multiplex PCR, and TCRdb kept only the in-frame ones, dropping some. The data hold approximately 200,000 clones, with around 88% observed a single time. Details on this clone: Its target is unknown.

Whole-study results and caveats: Reportedly, nearly half of unique spike TCRs recognized epitopes outside B.1.351/B.1.1.7 mutations.

The starting material was peripheral blood, obtained on day 0 of AZD1222 vaccination. The V and J genes are TRBV7-9 and TRBJ2-1, with TRBD2 matching 10 bases. This clonotype was obtained from an adult in good health. The CDR3 is CASSFPSPAGGKNEQFF. DNA of the CDR3: TGTGCCAGCAGCTTTCCTTCACCAGCGGGGGGGAAAAATGAGCAGTTCTTC.